A single sample gave rise to the 18 T cell receptor gamma chains below, sequenced in a study of Vδ1+ human thymocytes. No antigen has been assigned to these receptors. Study-level points and caveats: Thymic TRG and TRD repertoires appeared highly polyclonal.

Sequences come from RNA converted to cDNA by reverse transcription. The CDR3 regions were amplified by multiplex PCR from V-gene primers to a constant-region primer. TCRdb ran CATT on the multiplex PCR reads. The sample contains 9,000 or so gamma-chain clones, less than 70% of which appear only once. The sequencing sample was made of Vdelta1+ gamma-delta thymocytes from the thymus. This sample's subset: FACS-sorted CD3+ TCRalphabeta- TCRVdelta1+ TCRVdelta2- thymocytes. The receptors derive from a girl under three years old who had congenital heart surgery.

The gene calls are TRGV9 and TRGJP2. TCRdb offers no J gene call, so here the DNA was matched to germline to obtain one. CDR1 GITISATS and CDR2 ISYDGTV come from the germline V gene (reference sequence). The CDR3 extends over 12 amino acids. The V and J ends lost 11 bases and 6 bases, in that order; junction bases with no gene match: 9. In DNA form, the CDR3 reads TGTGCCTCTAGGGGGGGTGATTGGATCAAGACGTTT. Residues: CASRGGDWIKTF.

Remarks on this clone: A much larger clone sits a single nucleotide away, making a read error possible. The rearrangement uses TRGV5 and TRGJ1 or TRGJ2. Germline V gives CDR1 VINAFY, CDR2 YDVSNSKD. The CDR3 sequence is 13 residues long. Trimming took 0 bases from V and 6 from J; bases not matched to a gene: 5. For the CDR3, the DNA is TGTGCCACCTGGGACAGGCCTTGTTATAAGAAACTCTTT. Translating it yields CATWDRPCYKKLF.

V usage is TRGV3 and J usage is TRGJ1 or TRGJ2. The J gene is absent in TCRdb and was assigned here via DNA matching to germline. The V gene's germline CDR1 is VTNTFY and CDR2 YDVSTARD (reference sequence). The CDR3 is made up of 12 amino acids. The junction had 7 bases not matched to a gene; V was cut back by 0 bases and J by 11 bases. This CDR3 is CATWDRRKEKLF. The CDR3 coding sequence is TGTGCCACCTGGGACAGGCGGAAGGAGAAACTCTTT.

The rearrangement joins TRGV9 to TRGJP2. TCRdb leaves out the J gene; it was filled in here by matching the DNA to germline. Germline V gene lookup returns CDR1 GITISATS and CDR2 ISYDGTV (reference sequence). This CDR3 is 15 amino acids long. V lost 0 bases to trimming and J lost 9 bases; unmatched junction nucleotides: 10. The CDR3 DNA reads as TGTGCCTTGTGGGAGGTGCGAAGGATATATTGGATCAAGACGTTT. As protein: CALWEVRRIYWIKTF.

The sample holds a few counts of this clone. This chain joins TRGV4 and TRGJ1 or TRGJ2. Here the J gene came from matching the DNA to germline, since TCRdb omits it. CDR1 and CDR2 from the germline V gene are EGSTGY and YDSYTSSV. V was pared by 3 bases and J by 12 bases, with 8 bases of the junction left unmatched. The CDR3 covers 11 residues. The CDR3 here is CATWDRRGKLF. The CDR3 bases are TGTGCCACCTGGGATCGGCGCGGGAAACTCTTT.

For this clone: Other DNA sequences in this sample translate to the same CDR3. The chain joins TRGV9 to TRGJ1 or TRGJ2. In germline, CDR1 is GITISATS, CDR2 ISYDGTV (reference sequence). The CDR3 length is 13 residues. V lost 0 bases and J lost 6; bases outside the gene matches: 5. DNA for the CDR3: TGTGCCTTGTGGGAGGTGCGGGGTTATAAGAAACTCTTT. This encodes CALWEVRGYKKLF.

J is TRGJ1 or TRGJ2 and V is TRGV4. As TCRdb names no J gene, one was assigned here on the basis of a DNA match to germline. Germline trimming cut 4 bases from V and 4 bases from J; bases unmatched to any gene: 7. Looked up from germline, CDR1 is EGSTGY and CDR2 is YDSYTSSV. CDR3 size: 13 residues. Here the CDR3 DNA reads TGTGCCACCTGGGACGGGGGGTATTATAAGAAACTCTTT. Translation gives CATWDGGYYKKLF.

This clone was observed once. The rearrangement joins TRGV9 to TRGJ1 or TRGJ2. The J gene was missing in TCRdb and was found by matching the end of the DNA to germline. With V trimmed by 1 base and J by 4 bases, 13 bases remained unmatched. This CDR3 contains 16 residues. Germline V CDR1 and CDR2: GITISATS, ISYDGTV (reference sequence). Here the CDR3 reads CALWEVLPRPYYKKLF. DNA for the CDR3: TGTGCCTTGTGGGAGGTCCTTCCCCGCCCGTATTATAAGAAACTCTTT.

V is TRGV4 and J is TRGJ1 or TRGJ2. V trimming: 1 base; J trimming: 8 bases; junction bases outside the gene matches: 2. The germline CDR1 and CDR2 sequences are EGSTGY and YDSYTSSV. This CDR3 has 11 residues. In nucleotides, the CDR3 is TGTGCCACCTGGGATGGTCATAAGAAACTCTTT. Its translation is CATWDGHKKLF.

J is TRGJ1 or TRGJ2 and V is TRGV4. The J gene comes from matching the DNA to germline here; TCRdb lacks it. Germline lookup yields CDR1 EGSTGY and CDR2 YDSYTSSV. The V segment lost 0 bases and the J segment 6 bases; nucleotides outside the gene matches: 5. The CDR3 extends over 13 amino acids. The DNA for the CDR3 is TGTGCCACCTGGGATGGGCCCGCTTATAAGAAACTCTTT. Its protein product is CATWDGPAYKKLF.

Concerning this clone: The same CDR3 can be traced to other DNA sequences in this sample. The rearrangement joins TRGV8 to TRGJ1 or TRGJ2. The J gene is absent in TCRdb and was assigned here via DNA matching to germline. The V segment lost 2 bases and the J segment 4 bases; nucleotides outside the gene matches: 2. The CDR3 is made up of 12 amino acids. CDR1 and CDR2 (germline): VENAVY, YDSYNSRV. CDR3 loop: CATWDNYYKKLF. DNA for the CDR3: TGTGCCACCTGGGATAACTATTATAAGAAACTCTTT.

The chain uses TRGV9 and TRGJ1 or TRGJ2. Since TCRdb gives no J gene, matching the DNA to germline was used here to assign it. The CDR3 length is 11 residues. Germline lookup yields CDR1 GITISATS and CDR2 ISYDGTV (reference sequence). V lost 0 bases, J lost 10 bases, and 3 bases stayed unmatched. CDR3 residues: CALWEVQKKLF. The CDR3 bases are TGTGCCTTGTGGGAGGTGCAAAAGAAACTCTTT.

The chain joins TRGV2 to TRGJ1 or TRGJ2. Here the J gene came from matching the DNA to germline, since TCRdb omits it. CDR1 is EGSNGY and CDR2 is YDSYNSKV in the germline V gene. The CDR3 is 16 amino acids. J was trimmed by 0 bases and V by 5 bases; bases with no gene match: 13. CDR3 bases: TGTGCCACCTGGGCCCCAAAGCGACCGAATTATTATAAGAAACTCTTT. This gives the protein CATWAPKRPNYYKKLF.

The genes are TRGV3 and TRGJ1 or TRGJ2. The J gene, absent from TCRdb, was called here by matching the DNA to germline. Germline-derived CDR1 and CDR2 are VTNTFY and YDVSTARD (reference sequence). This CDR3 has 14 residues. The trim removed 3 bases at V and 1 base at J, leaving 6 bases unmatched. For the CDR3, the DNA is TGTGCCACCTGGGACCCAACAAATTATTATAAGAAACTCTTT. Amino acid sequence: CATWDPTNYYKKLF.

The chain joins TRGV3 to TRGJP2. Germline matching of the DNA provided the J gene here, since TCRdb leaves it blank. This CDR3 is built from 17 residues. Germline V gene lookup returns CDR1 VTNTFY and CDR2 YDVSTARD (reference sequence). Trimming at V came to 0 bases and at J to 3 bases, leaving 10 bases not matched to a gene. CDR3 amino acids: CATWDRPVLGSDWIKTF. The CDR3 bases are TGTGCCACCTGGGACAGGCCGGTATTGGGTAGTGATTGGATCAAGACGTTT.

V gene TRGV9 combines with J gene TRGJ1 or TRGJ2. TCRdb lists no J gene, so it was determined here by aligning the DNA to germline. The CDR3 spans 13 residues. Trimming removed 3 bases from V and 3 bases from J; junction bases left unmatched: 5. Germline V CDR1 and CDR2: GITISATS, ISYDGTV (reference sequence). The CDR3 DNA reads TGTGCCTTGTGGGAGTATCTTTATTATAAGAAACTCTTT. It encodes CALWEYLYYKKLF.

The chain carries TRGV2 and TRGJ1 or TRGJ2. TCRdb offers no J gene call, so here the DNA was matched to germline to obtain one. The junction had 6 bases not matched to a gene; V was cut back by 1 base and J by 3 bases. The V gene's germline CDR1 is EGSNGY and CDR2 YDSYNSKV. The CDR3 is 14 amino acids. Here the CDR3 reads CATWDGLSYYKKLF. Written as DNA, the CDR3 is TGTGCCACCTGGGACGGCCTCTCTTATTATAAGAAACTCTTT.

This clone was recorded once. Additional DNA sequences in this sample encode the identical CDR3. This chain links TRGV4 with TRGJ1 or TRGJ2. Because TCRdb records no J gene, it was assigned here through a match of the DNA to germline. The CDR3 has 13 residues. J gave up 2 bases and V 0 bases, and 1 base lay outside the gene matches. CDR1 and CDR2 (germline): EGSTGY, YDSYTSSV. The chain's CDR3 is CATWDGHYYKKLF. For the CDR3, the DNA is TGTGCCACCTGGGATGGGCATTATTATAAGAAACTCTTT.